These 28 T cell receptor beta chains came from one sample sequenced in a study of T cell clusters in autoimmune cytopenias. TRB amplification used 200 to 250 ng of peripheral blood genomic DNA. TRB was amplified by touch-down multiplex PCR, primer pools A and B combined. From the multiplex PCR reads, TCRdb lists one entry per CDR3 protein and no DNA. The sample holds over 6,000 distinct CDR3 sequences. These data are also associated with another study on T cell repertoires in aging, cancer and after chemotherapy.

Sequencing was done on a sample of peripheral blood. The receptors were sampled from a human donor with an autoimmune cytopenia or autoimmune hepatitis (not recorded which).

The CDR3 reads CASSSGQGYTLHF. The V call is TRBV12-3 or TRBV12-4, the J call TRBJ1-6; lacking DNA, the TRBD1 call made by TCRdb goes unchecked. The CDR3 consists of 13 residues.

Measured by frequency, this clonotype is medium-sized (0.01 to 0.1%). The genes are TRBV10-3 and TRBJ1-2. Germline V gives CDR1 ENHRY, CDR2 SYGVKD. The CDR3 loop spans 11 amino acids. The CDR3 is CAISDDNGYTF.

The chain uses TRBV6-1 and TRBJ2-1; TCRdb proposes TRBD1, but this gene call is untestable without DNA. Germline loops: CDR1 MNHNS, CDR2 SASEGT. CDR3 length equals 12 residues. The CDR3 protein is CAAGVSYNEQFF.

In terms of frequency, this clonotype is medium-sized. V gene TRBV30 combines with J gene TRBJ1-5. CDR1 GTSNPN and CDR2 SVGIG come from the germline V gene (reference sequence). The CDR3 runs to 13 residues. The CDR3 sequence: CAWGYDSNQPQHF.

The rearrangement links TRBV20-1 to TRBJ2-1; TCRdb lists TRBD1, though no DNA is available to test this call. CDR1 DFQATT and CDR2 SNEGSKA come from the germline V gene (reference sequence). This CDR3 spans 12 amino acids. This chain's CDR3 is CSAIPGGNEQFF.

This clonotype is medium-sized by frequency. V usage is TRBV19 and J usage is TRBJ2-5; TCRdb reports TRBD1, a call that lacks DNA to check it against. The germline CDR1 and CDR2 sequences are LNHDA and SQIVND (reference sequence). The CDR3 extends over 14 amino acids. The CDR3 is CASSNRGRGETQYF.

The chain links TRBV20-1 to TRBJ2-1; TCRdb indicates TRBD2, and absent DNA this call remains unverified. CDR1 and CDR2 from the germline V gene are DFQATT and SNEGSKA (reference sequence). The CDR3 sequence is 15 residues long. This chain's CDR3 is CSARKRGNFYNEQFF.

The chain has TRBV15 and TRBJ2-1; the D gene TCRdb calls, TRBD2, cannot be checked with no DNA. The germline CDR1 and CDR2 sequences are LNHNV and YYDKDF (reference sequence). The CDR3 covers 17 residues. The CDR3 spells CATSRELSPSSYNEQFF. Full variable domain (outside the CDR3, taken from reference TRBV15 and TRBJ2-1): DAMVIQNPRYQVTQFGKPVTLSCSQTLNHNVMYWYQQKSSQAPKLLFHYYDKDFNNEADTPDNFQSRRPNTSFCFLDIRSPGLGDTAMYLCATSRELSPSSYNEQFFGPGTRLTVL.

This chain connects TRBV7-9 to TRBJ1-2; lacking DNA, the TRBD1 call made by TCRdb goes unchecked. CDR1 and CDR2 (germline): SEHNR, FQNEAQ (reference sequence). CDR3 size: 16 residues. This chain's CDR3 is CASSLRSPGPSYGYTF.

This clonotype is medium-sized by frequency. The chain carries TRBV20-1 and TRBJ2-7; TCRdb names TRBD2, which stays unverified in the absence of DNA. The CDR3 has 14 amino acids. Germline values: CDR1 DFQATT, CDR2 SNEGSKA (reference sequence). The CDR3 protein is CSAPGLAGGYEQYF.

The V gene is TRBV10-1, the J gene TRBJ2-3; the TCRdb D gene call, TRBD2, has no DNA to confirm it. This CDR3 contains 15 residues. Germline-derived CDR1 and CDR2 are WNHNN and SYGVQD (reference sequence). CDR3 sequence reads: CASSTSGGAADTQYF.

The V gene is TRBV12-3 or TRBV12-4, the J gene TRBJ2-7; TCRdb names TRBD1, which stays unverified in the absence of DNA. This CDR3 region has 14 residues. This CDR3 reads CASSLDRVFNEQYF.

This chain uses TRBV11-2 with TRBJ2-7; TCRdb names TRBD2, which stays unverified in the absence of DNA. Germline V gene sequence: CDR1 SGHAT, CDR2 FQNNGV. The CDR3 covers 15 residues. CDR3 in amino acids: CASSPSGGSSYEQYF.

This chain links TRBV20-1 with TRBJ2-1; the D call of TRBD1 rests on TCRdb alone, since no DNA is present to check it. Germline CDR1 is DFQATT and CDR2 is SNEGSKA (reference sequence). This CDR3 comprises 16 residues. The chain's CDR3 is CSTGGRGGPGGNEQFF.

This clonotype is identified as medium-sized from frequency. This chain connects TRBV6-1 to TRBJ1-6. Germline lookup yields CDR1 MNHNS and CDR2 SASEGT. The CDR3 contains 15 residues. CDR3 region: CASLLGNYKGSPLHF.

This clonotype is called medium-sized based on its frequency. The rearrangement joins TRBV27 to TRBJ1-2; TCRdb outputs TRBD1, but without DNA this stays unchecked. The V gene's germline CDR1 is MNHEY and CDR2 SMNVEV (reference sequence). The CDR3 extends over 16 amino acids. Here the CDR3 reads CASSRSQGQGAAGYTF.

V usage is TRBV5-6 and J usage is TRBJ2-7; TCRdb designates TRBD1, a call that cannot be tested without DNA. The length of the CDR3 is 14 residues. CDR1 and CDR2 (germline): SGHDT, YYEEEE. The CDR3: CASSLVTGTYEQYF.

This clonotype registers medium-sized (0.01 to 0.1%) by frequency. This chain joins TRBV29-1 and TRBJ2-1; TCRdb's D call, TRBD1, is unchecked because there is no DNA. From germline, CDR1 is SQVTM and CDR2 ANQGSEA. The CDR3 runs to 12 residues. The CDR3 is CSAMTDYNEQFF.

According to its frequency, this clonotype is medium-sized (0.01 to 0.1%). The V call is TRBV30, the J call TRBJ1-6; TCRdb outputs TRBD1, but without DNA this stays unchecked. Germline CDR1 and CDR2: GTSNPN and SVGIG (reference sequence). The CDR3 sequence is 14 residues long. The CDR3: CAWRGGTGYSPLHF.

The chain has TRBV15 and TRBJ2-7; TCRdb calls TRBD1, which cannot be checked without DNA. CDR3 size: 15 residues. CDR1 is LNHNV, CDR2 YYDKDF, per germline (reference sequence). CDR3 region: CATSSRGGGSYEQYF.

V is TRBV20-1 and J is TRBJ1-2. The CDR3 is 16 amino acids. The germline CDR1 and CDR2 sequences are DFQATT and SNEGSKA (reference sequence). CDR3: CSAIARVVGTNYGYTF.

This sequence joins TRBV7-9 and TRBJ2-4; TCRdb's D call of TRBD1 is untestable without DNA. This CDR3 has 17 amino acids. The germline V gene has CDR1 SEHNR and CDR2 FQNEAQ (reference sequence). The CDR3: CASSQVTGTGEQNIQYF.

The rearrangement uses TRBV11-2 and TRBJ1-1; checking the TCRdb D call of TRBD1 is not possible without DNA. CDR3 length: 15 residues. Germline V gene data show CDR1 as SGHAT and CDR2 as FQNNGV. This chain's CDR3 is CASRLEGGRGTEAFF.

The CDR3 loop is CASISSWARGTEAFF. The gene calls are TRBV27 and TRBJ1-1. This CDR3 region has 15 residues. Germline values: CDR1 MNHEY, CDR2 SMNVEV (reference sequence).

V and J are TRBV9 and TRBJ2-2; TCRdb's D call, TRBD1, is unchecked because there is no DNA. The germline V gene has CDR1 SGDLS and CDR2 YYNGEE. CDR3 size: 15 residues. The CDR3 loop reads CASSPPTTNTGELFF.

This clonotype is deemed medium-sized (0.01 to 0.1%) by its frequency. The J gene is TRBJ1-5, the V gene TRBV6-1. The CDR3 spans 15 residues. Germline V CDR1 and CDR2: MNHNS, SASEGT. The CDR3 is CASTRGTADNQPQHF.

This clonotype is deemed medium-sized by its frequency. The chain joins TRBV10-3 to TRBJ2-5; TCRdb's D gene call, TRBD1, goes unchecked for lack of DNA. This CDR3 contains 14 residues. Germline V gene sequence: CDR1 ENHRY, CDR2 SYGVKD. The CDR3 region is CAARPGQGQETQYF.

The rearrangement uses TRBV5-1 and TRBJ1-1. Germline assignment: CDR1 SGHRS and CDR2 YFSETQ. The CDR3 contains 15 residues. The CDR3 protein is CASSLGGALNTEAFF.